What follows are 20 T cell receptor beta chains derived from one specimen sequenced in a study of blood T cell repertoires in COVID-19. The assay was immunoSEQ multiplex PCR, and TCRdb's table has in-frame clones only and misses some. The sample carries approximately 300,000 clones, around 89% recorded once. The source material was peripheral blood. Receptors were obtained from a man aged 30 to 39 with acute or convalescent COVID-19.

For the CDR3, the DNA is TGTGCCAGCAGAGGAGCGGGGGGCCAATTTAATGAGCAGTTCTTC. This encodes CASRGAGGQFNEQFF. V and J are TRBV2 and TRBJ2-1, with 9 nucleotides matching TRBD2. The CDR3 is made up of 15 amino acids. The germline CDR1 and CDR2 sequences are SNHLY and FYNNEI. Germline trimming cut 6 bases from V and 7 bases from J; bases unmatched to any gene: 10.

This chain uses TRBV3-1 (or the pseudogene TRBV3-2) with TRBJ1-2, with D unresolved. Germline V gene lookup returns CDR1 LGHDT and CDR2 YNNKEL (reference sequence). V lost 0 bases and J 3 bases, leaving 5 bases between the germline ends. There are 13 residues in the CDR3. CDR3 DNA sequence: TGTGCCAGCAGCCAAGAGCGGGACTATGGCTACACCTTC. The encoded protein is CASSQERDYGYTF.

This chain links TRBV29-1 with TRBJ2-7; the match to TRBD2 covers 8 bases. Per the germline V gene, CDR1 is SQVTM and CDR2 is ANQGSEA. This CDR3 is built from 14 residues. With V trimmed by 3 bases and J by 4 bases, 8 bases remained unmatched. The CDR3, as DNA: TGCAGCGTTGAGATTAGCGGGACCTTGTACGAGCAGTACTTC. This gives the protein CSVEISGTLYEQYF.

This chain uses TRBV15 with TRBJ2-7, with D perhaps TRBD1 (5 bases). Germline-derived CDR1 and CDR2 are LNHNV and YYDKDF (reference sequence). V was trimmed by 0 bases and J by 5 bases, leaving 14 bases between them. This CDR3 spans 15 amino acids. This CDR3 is CATSRDIQGGNEQYF. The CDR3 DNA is TGTGCCACCAGCAGAGATATCCAGGGTGGTAACGAGCAGTACTTC.

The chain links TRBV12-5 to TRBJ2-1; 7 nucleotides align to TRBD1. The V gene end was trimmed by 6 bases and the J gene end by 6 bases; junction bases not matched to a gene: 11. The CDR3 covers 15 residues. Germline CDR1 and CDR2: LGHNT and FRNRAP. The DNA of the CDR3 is TGTGCTAGTGGGCCCTACAGGGGAGCTTTCAATGAGCAGTTCTTC. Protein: CASGPYRGAFNEQFF.

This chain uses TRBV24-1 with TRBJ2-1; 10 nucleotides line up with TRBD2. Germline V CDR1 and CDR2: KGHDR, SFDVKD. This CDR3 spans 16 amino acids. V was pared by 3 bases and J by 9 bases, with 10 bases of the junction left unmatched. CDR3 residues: CATSDIPGLASVEQFF. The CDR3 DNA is TGTGCCACCAGTGATATACCGGGACTAGCGTCTGTTGAGCAGTTCTTC.

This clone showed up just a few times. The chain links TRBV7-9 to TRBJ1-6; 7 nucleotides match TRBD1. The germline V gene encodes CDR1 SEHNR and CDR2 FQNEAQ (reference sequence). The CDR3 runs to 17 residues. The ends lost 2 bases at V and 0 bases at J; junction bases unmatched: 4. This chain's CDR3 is CASSLLGDSSYNSPLHF. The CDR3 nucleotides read TGTGCCAGCAGCTTATTGGGGGACAGCTCCTATAATTCACCCCTCCACTTT.

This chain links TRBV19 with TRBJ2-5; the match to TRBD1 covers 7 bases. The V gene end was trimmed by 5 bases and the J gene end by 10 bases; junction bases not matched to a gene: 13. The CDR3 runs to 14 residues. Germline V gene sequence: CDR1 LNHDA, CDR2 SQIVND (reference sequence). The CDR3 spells CASSHKGADSVQYF. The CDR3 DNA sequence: TGTGCCAGTAGTCATAAGGGGGCAGACAGTGTCCAGTACTTC.

The CDR3 reads CASSQSGVAEAFF. The CDR3 nucleotides read TGTGCCAGCAGCCAATCAGGGGTGGCTGAAGCTTTCTTT. V is TRBV3-1 (or the pseudogene TRBV3-2) and J is TRBJ1-1; D is perhaps TRBD1 (6 bases). The CDR3 covers 13 residues. In germline, CDR1 is LGHDT, CDR2 YNNKEL (reference sequence). Deletions cut 2 bases from V and 6 bases from J, with 10 bases between.

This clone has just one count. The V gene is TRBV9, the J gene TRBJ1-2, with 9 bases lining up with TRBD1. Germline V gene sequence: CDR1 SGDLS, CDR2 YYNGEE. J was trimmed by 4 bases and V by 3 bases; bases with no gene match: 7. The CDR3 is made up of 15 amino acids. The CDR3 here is CASSARTGGGYGYTF. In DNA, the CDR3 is TGTGCCAGCAGCGCTAGAACAGGGGGCGGCTATGGCTACACCTTC.

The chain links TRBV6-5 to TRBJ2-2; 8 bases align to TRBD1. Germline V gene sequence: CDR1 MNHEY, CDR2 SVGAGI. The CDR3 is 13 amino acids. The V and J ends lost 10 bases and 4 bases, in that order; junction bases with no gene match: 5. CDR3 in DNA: TGTGCCATAGACAGGGGACTCACCGGGGAGCTGTTTTTT. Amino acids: CAIDRGLTGELFF.

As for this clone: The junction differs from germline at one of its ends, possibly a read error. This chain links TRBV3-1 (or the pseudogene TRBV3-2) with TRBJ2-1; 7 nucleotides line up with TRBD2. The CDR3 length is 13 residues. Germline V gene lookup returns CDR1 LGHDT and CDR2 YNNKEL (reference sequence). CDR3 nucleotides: TGTGCCAGCAGACAAGCGGGGTACAATGAGCAGTTCTTC. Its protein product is CASRQAGYNEQFF.

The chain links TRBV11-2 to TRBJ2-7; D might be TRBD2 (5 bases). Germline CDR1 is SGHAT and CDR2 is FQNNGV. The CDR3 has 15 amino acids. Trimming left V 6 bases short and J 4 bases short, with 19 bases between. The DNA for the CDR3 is TGTGCCAGCAGTCCCGTGGTGGGAGTGAGTTACGAGCAGTACTTC. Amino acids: CASSPVVGVSYEQYF.

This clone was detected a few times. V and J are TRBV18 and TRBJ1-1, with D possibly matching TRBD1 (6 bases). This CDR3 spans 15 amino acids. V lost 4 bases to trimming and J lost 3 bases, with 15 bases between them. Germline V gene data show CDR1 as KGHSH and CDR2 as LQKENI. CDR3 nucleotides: TGTGCCAGCTCACTTCTTGGACAGCGCTACACTGAAGCTTTCTTT. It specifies CASSLLGQRYTEAFF.

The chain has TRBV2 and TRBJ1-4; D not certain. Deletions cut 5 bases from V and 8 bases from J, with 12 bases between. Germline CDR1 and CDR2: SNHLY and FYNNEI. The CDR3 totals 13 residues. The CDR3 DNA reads TGTGCCAGCAGTAATCTTCCTAGGGAAAAACTGTTTTTT. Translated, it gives CASSNLPREKLFF.

The CDR3 region is CASSLRAGGLYNEQFF. CDR3 DNA: TGTGCCAGCAGCTTGAGGGCGGGGGGGCTCTACAATGAGCAGTTCTTC. The chain uses TRBV5-5 and TRBJ2-1, with 9 bases lining up with TRBD2. The CDR3 is made up of 16 amino acids. J gave up 3 bases and V 1 base, and 5 bases lay outside the gene matches. Per the germline V gene, CDR1 is SGHKS and CDR2 is YYEKEE (reference sequence).

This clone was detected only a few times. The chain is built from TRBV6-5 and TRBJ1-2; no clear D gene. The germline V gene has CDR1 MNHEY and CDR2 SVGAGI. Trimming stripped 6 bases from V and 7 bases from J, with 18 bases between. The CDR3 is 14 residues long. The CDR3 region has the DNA TGTGCCAGCAGGATGCGGGCCCCGTTCTCTGGCTACACCTTC. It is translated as CASRMRAPFSGYTF.

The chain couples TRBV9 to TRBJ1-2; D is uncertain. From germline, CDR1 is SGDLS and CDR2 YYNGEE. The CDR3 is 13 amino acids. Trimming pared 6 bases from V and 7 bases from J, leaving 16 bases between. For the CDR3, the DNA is TGTGCCAGCACCGCCAGGTCCTCCATTGGCTACACCTTC. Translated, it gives CASTARSSIGYTF. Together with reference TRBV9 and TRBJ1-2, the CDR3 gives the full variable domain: DSGVTQTPKHLITATGQRVTLRCSPRSGDLSVYWYQQSLDQGLQFLIQYYNGEERAKGNILERFSAQQFPDLHSELNLSSLELGDSALYFCASTARSSIGYTFGSGTRLTVV.

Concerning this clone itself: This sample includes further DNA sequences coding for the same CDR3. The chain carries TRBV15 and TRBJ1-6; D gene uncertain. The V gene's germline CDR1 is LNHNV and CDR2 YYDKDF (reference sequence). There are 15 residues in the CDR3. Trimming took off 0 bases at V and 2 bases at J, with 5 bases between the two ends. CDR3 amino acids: CATSRDRAYNSPLHF. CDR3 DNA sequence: TGTGCCACCAGCAGAGATCGAGCCTATAATTCACCCCTCCACTTT.

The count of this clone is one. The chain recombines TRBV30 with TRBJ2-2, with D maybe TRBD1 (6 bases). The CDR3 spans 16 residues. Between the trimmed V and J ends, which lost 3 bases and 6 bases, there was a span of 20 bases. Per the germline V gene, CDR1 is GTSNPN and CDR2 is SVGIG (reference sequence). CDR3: CAWRPPYRAEAGELFF. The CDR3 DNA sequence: TGTGCCTGGAGACCTCCCTACAGGGCTGAGGCCGGGGAGCTGTTTTTT. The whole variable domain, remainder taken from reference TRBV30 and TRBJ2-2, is SQTIHQWPATLVQPVGSPLSLECTVEGTSNPNLYWYRQAAGRGLQLLFYSVGIGQISSEVPQNLSASRPQDRQFILSSKKLLLSDSGFYLCAWRPPYRAEAGELFFGEGSRLTVL.